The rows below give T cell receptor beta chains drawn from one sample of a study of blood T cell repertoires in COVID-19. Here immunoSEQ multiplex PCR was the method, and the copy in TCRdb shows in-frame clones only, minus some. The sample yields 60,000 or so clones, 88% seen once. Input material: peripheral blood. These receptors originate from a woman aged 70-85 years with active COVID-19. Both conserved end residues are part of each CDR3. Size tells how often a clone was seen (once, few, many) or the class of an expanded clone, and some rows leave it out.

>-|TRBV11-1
CASSSTGGLSRGGYTF
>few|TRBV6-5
CASSGGLSQETQYF
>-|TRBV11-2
CASSSGGSEKLFF
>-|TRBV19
CASSMRGSQETQYF
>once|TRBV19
CASSRGSGSYNEQFF
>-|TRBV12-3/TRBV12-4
CASSERIQETQYF
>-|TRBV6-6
CASMVEGNTEAFF
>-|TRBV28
CASSLSGTGGSMNTGELFF
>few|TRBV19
CASTRGAWGQPQHF
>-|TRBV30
CAWSVVEGYQPQHF
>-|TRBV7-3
CASSPLGGTSSTDTQYF
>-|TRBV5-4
CASSLGTSGMVYEQYF
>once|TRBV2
CASSEWASGTNEQFF
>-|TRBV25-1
CASIGLANSIQYF
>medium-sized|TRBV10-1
CASSVLAGGGDEQFF
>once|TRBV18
CASSPGQDNQPQHF
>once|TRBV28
CASSLPMSGSTGELFF
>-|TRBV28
CASSPPGIMTNEKLFF
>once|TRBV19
CASSIYEEGNEQFF
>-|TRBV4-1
CASSHRGWGNQPQHF
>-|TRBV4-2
CASSQENRDYEQYF
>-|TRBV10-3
CAISGTSGRWIGRAGELFF
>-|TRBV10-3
CAISPVAVVTEAFF
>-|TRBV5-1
CASSPTRQGGGIQYF
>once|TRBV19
CASSVGANTEAFF
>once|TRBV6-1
CASSDIGQGPRGYGYTF
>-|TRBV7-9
CASSLVGGPYEQYF
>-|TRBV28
CASSPTGHHSNQPQHF
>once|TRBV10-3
CAIRPSGSGFDNEQFF